The entry below describes one TCR beta chain. Its antigen is still unknown. No base quality information exists; no much larger clone differs at one position. Whole blood was collected in K2EDTA tubes by collaborating institutions according to the institutions' own protocols. For TCRbeta analysis, collaborator samples were shipped as frozen whole blood, as isolated PBMCs, or as DNA extracted from either sample type. These data belong to a study of blood T cell repertoires in COVID-19 (dated by TCRdb to the early 2020s). The study in broad terms: The collaborator samples originated in the United States, Italy and Spain and spanned the acute and convalescent phases of COVID-19. The material from the prospective study consisted of cDNA or gDNA derived from T cells, B-cell-depleted T cells, or PBMCs. Subjects who had been exposed to COVID-19, were actively infected with it, or had recovered from it provided the deeply sampled blood TCRbeta repertoires that made up the dataset. The repertoires were made available in a free public database intended to serve as a resource for research on the immune response to SARS-CoV-2. Samples were obtained from the ongoing ImmuneRACE study (first 160 participants) and from 1,254 subjects provided by 6 global collaborators. The sample metadata nearly always contained a de-identified subject ID, COVID-19 status, age in years and sex. Where HLA class I and class II types were available, the types were taken from metadata supplied by the sample provider, not from assay-based typing.

The immunoSEQ Assay, a bias-controlled multiplex PCR, was used to amplify TCRbeta CDR3 regions from genomic DNA. The original methods were these. The number of nucleated cells in each sample was estimated by amplification of reference gene primers within the assay. Sequence reads were collapsed and filtered to measure the absolute abundance of every unique TCRbeta CDR3 rearrangement. For each sample, productive Simpson clonality was calculated as the square root of Simpson's diversity index over productive rearrangements. The source is immuneACCESS, and TCRdb retained only in-frame sequences with V and J called. Part of the clones is not carried over; for the studies checked, unresolved V genes explain less than half of this, and the remainder is unexplained. That table supplies the V and J calls and clone size; D and trimming were determined from the DNA. This sample lists roughly 110,000 clones; approximately 80% were detected once. More than 4% of the sample is taken by the ten largest.

The research as a whole found: How much clinical and demographic metadata was included differed by source and by participant, and the metadata was provided uncurated.

The cysteine opens and the phenylalanine closes a CDR3 of 12 amino acids. The DNA shown is the 36-base CDR3, in frame from base 1. CDR1 LNHDA and CDR2 SQIVND are derived from the germline V gene (reference sequence). From V the trimming removes 11 bases and from J it removes 4 bases, while the gene matches leave 6 bases of the junction unaccounted for. This TCR was sampled from a man in his 70s with acute or convalescent COVID-19. Specimen: peripheral blood. The sequence links TRBV19 to TRBJ2-7; the central 9 bases match TRBD1. The CDR3 region reads CAVGTGSYEQYF. The DNA sequence is as follows: TGTGCCGTAGGGACAGGGTCTTACGAGCAGTACTTC.